One sample yielded the 18 T cell receptor beta chains listed below, sequenced in a study of OX40 agonist ivuxolimab in advanced cancers. Some clones are missing from TCRdb's copy, which holds only in-frame ones; the method was immunoSEQ multiplex PCR. The sample includes under 95,000 clones, roughly 89% of them seen just once. Sample: CD4+ or CD8+ T cells sorted from blood, taken in a trial of the OX40 agonist ivuxolimab. Source of these receptors: an adult with an advanced solid tumor such as melanoma, head and neck, liver or kidney cancer.

The J gene is TRBJ2-7, the V gene TRBV6-5; weak D call: TRBD2 (6 bases). The CDR3 loop spans 16 amino acids. V was shortened by 0 bases and J by 6 bases, with 18 bases between the two germline ends. Germline CDR1 reads MNHEY; CDR2 reads SVGAGI. CDR3 loop: CASSYSTPGRRSEQYF. CDR3 nucleotide sequence: TGTGCCAGCAGTTACTCGACTCCCGGGAGAAGATCCGAGCAGTACTTC.

This chain joins TRBV11-2 and TRBJ2-7; 11 nucleotides align to TRBD2. The CDR3 covers 15 residues. With V trimmed by 5 bases and J by 4 bases, 7 bases remained unmatched. The germline V gene encodes CDR1 SGHAT and CDR2 FQNNGV. For the CDR3, the DNA is TGTGCCAGCAGCGCTACTAGCGGGAGTAGGTACGAGCAGTACTTC. Translation gives CASSATSGSRYEQYF. The full variable domain, with the rest looked up from reference TRBV11-2 and TRBJ2-7, is EAGVAQSPRYKIIEKRQSVAFWCNPISGHATLYWYQQILGQGPKLLIQFQNNGVVDDSQLPKDRFSAERLKGVDSTLKIQPAKLEDSAVYLCASSATSGSRYEQYFGPGTRLTVT.

Only one count was recorded for this clone. This chain links TRBV30 with TRBJ2-3, with D perhaps TRBD1 or TRBD2 (6 bases each). Trimming shortened V by 1 base and J by 8 bases, and 13 bases separated the two germline ends. CDR3 length: 13 amino acids. Germline V CDR1 and CDR2: GTSNPN, SVGIG (reference sequence). The CDR3 spells CAWSGSGAGTQYF. Written as DNA, the CDR3 is TGTGCCTGGAGTGGATCGGGGGCAGGTACGCAGTATTTT.

This rearrangement joins TRBV13 to TRBJ2-1; 13 bases are shared with TRBD2. CDR1 is PRHDT, CDR2 FYEKMQ, per germline (reference sequence). The CDR3 sequence is 14 residues long. J gave up 9 bases and V 4 bases, and 3 bases lay outside the gene matches. The CDR3 bases are TGTGCCAGCAGCTCAGGACTAGCGGGAGTTGAGCAGTTCTTC. It translates to CASSSGLAGVEQFF.

V usage is TRBV27 and J usage is TRBJ2-5, with 11 bases lining up with TRBD2. J was trimmed by 5 bases and V by 8 bases; bases with no gene match: 10. This CDR3 has 15 residues. The germline gives CDR1 MNHEY, CDR2 SMNVEV (reference sequence). For the CDR3, the DNA is TGTGCCAGCGGGGCTAGCGGGAGGTGGACGGAGACCCAGTACTTC. It specifies CASGASGRWTETQYF.

V and J are TRBV19 and TRBJ1-1; the match to TRBD1 covers 11 bases. The J segment lost 6 bases and the V segment lost 5 bases, leaving 8 bases of the junction unmatched. The CDR3 sequence is 15 residues long. CDR1 is LNHDA, CDR2 SQIVND, per germline (reference sequence). CDR3 sequence: CASSQRTGGAAEAFF. CDR3 sequence (DNA): TGTGCCAGTAGTCAACGGACAGGGGGCGCCGCTGAAGCTTTCTTT. Full variable domain (rest looked up from reference TRBV19 and TRBJ1-1): DGGITQSPKYLFRKEGQNVTLSCEQNLNHDAMYWYRQDPGQGLRLIYYSQIVNDFQKGDIAEGYSVSREKKESFPLTVTSAQKNPTAFYLCASSQRTGGAAEAFFGQGTRLTVV.

CDR3 nucleotides: TGTGCCAGCAGTGAAAAGGATGAGCAGTACTTC. Translating it yields CASSEKDEQYF. J is TRBJ2-7 and V is TRBV2; D call uncertain. CDR3 length: 11 amino acids. Between the trimmed V and J ends, which lost 2 bases and 7 bases, there was a span of 6 bases. The germline V gene has CDR1 SNHLY and CDR2 FYNNEI.

The CDR3 DNA reads as TGTGCCAGCAGCTTAGGACCTAGCGGGAGCGAGCAGTACTTC. Translation: CASSLGPSGSEQYF. This sequence joins TRBV7-8 and TRBJ2-7; 10 positions agree with TRBD2. The CDR3 consists of 14 residues. Germline V gene lookup returns CDR1 SGHVS and CDR2 FQNEAQ. V was pared by 1 base and J by 6 bases, with 3 bases of the junction left unmatched.

The chain is built from TRBV4-2 and TRBJ2-1, with 7 bases that match TRBD2. Germline V lookup: CDR1 LGHNA, CDR2 YNFKEQ. The CDR3 has 17 amino acids. J gave up 0 bases and V 1 base, and 6 bases lay outside the gene matches. DNA for the CDR3: TGTGCCAGCAGCCAAGGGTGGCTAGCGGACTCCTACAATGAGCAGTTCTTC. Translating it yields CASSQGWLADSYNEQFF.

The chain couples TRBV28 to TRBJ2-3; no clear D. The CDR3 runs 15 residues. Trimming left V 3 bases short and J 0 bases short, with 10 bases between. Looked up from germline, CDR1 is MDHEN and CDR2 is SYDVKM. CDR3 nucleotides: TGTGCCAGCAGTTTTGAAGTTGGCAGCACAGATACGCAGTATTTT. It specifies CASSFEVGSTDTQYF.

This chain links TRBV15 with TRBJ2-1; D is undetermined. Deletions cut 1 base from V and 2 bases from J, with 18 bases between. The CDR3 contains 18 residues. From germline, CDR1 is LNHNV and CDR2 YYDKDF (reference sequence). The CDR3, as DNA: TGTGCCACCAGCAGAGGTCTTAACTCCGGGCCTCCCTACAATGAGCAGTTCTTC. It yields the protein CATSRGLNSGPPYNEQFF.

The V call is TRBV6-5, the J call TRBJ1-2, with D possibly matching TRBD1 (6 bases). Germline V gives CDR1 MNHEY, CDR2 SVGAGI. The CDR3 is made up of 15 amino acids. The V end was cut by 7 bases, the J end by 5 bases, with 20 bases between. The DNA of the CDR3 is TGTGCCAGCACCGAAGGGGGGCGCCGTGGTTATGGCTACACCTTC. Its protein product is CASTEGGRRGYGYTF.

The chain recombines TRBV5-1 with TRBJ1-4; D is uncertain. CDR3 length: 13 amino acids. V was clipped by 0 bases and J by 7 bases, with 7 bases between them. The germline gives CDR1 SGHRS, CDR2 YFSETQ. The CDR3: CASSLGTPEKLFF. The CDR3 DNA sequence: TGCGCCAGCAGCTTGGGCACGCCTGAAAAACTGTTTTTT.

The rearrangement joins TRBV29-1 to TRBJ1-2, with 8 nucleotides matching TRBD1. Germline V gene sequence: CDR1 SQVTM, CDR2 ANQGSEA. The CDR3 totals 18 residues. V was clipped by 0 bases and J by 5 bases; unmatched bases: 17. The CDR3 DNA follows: TGCAGCGTTGAAGATCATCGACAGGGGAATGATGGAATTTATGGCTACACCTTC. Its translation is CSVEDHRQGNDGIYGYTF.

The genes are TRBV7-9 and TRBJ2-2; the D is unclear. This CDR3 region has 11 residues. Germline V lookup: CDR1 SEHNR, CDR2 FQNEAQ (reference sequence). Trimming took 9 bases from V and 6 from J, leaving 8 bases between them. The CDR3 loop reads CARGVAGELFF. The CDR3 DNA sequence: TGTGCCAGAGGAGTTGCCGGGGAGCTGTTTTTT. Based on the CDR3 plus reference TRBV7-9 and TRBJ2-2, the full variable domain is DTGVSQNPRHKITKRGQNVTFRCDPISEHNRLYWYRQTLGQGPEFLTYFQNEAQLEKSRLLSDRFSAERPKGSFSTLEIQRTEQGDSAMYLCARGVAGELFFGEGSRLTVL.

V is TRBV30 and J is TRBJ1-5; TRBD1 matches 12 bases. The germline CDR1 and CDR2 sequences are GTSNPN and SVGIG (reference sequence). The V segment lost 1 base and the J segment 9 bases; nucleotides outside the gene matches: 4. The CDR3 is 14 residues long. DNA of the CDR3: TGTGCCTGGAGTGCCGGGACAGGGGGCTCGCCCCAGCATTTT. Translation: CAWSAGTGGSPQHF.

The rearrangement uses TRBV5-1 and TRBJ1-2; D unresolved. This CDR3 has 12 amino acids. Trimming cost V 1 base and J 4 bases, with 5 bases left between them. Germline V CDR1 and CDR2: SGHRS, YFSETQ. The CDR3 loop reads CASSLTSYGYTF. The DNA for the CDR3 is TGCGCCAGCAGCTTGACATCCTATGGCTACACCTTC.

A few counts support this clone. J is TRBJ2-7 and V is TRBV7-9, with D perhaps TRBD1 (6 bases). The germline CDR1 and CDR2 sequences are SEHNR and FQNEAQ (reference sequence). Trimming removed 4 bases at V and 4 bases at J, with 17 bases between. This CDR3 region has 15 residues. In DNA, the CDR3 is TGTGCCAGCAGCTCCCAGGGACACAACCCTTACGAGCAGTACTTC. The encoded protein is CASSSQGHNPYEQYF.